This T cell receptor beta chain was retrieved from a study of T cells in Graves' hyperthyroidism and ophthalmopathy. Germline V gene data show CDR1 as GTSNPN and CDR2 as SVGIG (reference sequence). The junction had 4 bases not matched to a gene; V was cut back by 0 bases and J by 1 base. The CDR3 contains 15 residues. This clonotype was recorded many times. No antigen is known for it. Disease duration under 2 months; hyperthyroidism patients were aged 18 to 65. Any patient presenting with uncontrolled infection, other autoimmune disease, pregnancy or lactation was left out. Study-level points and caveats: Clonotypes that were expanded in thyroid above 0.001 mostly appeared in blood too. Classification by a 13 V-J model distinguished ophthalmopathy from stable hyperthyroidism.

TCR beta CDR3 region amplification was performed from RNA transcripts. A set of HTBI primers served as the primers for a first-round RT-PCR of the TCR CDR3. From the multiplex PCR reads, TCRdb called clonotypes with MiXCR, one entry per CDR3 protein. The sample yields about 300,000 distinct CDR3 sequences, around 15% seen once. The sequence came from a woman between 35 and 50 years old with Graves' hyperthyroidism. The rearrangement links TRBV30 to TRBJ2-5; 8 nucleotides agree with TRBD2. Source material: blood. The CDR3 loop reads CAWSVTGRAQETQYF. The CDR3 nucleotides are TGTGCCTGGAGTGTGACCGGGAGGGCCCAAGAGACCCAGTACTTC.